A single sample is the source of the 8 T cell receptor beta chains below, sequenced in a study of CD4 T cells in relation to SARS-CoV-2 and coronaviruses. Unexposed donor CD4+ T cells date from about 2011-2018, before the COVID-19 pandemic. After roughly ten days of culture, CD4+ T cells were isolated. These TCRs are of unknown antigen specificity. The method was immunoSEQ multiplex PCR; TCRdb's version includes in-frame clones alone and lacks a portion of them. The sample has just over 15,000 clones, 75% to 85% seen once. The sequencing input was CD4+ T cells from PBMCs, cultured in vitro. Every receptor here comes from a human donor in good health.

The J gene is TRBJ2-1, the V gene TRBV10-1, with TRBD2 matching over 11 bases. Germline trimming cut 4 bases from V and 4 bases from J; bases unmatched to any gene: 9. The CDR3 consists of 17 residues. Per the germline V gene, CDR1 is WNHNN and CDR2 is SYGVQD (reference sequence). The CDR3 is CASSAGTSGGRYNEQFF. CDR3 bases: TGCGCCAGCAGTGCCGGGACTAGCGGAGGACGATACAATGAGCAGTTCTTC.

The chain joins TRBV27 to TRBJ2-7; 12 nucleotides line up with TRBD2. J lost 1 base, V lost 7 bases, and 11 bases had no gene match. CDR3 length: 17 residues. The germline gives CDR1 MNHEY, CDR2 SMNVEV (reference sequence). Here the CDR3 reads CASIGTSGSPPSYEQYF. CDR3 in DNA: TGTGCCAGCATCGGGACTAGCGGGTCCCCACCTTCCTACGAGCAGTACTTC.

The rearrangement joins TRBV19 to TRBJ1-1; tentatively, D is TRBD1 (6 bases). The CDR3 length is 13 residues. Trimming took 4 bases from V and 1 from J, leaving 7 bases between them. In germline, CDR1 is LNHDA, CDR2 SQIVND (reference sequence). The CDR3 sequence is CASSTTGNTEAFF. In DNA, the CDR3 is TGTGCCAGTAGTACGACAGGGAACACTGAAGCTTTCTTT.

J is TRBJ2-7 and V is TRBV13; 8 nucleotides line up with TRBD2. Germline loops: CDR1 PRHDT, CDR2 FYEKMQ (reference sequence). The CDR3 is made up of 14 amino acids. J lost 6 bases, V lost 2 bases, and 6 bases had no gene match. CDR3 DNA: TGTGCCAGCAGCTTATCGGGGACTAGTAGCGAGCAGTACTTC. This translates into CASSLSGTSSEQYF.

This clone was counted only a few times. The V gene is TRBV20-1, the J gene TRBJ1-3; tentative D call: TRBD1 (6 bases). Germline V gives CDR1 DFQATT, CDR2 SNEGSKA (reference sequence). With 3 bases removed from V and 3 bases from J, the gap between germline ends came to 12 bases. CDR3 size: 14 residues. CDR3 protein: CSASGGGRGNTIYF. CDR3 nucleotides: TGCAGTGCTAGTGGCGGGGGCCGTGGAAACACCATATATTTT.

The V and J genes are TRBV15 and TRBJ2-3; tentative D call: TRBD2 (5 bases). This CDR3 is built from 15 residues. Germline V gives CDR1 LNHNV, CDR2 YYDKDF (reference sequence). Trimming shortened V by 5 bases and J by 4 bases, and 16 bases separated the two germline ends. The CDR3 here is CATSPHPLGADTQYF. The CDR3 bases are TGTGCCACCAGCCCACACCCACTCGGGGCAGATACGCAGTATTTT.

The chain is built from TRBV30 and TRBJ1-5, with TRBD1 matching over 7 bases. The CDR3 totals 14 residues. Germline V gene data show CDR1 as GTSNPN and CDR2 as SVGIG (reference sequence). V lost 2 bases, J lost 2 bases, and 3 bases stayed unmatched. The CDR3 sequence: CAWSPGTGNQPQHF. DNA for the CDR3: TGTGCCTGGAGTCCTGGGACAGGCAATCAGCCCCAGCATTTT.

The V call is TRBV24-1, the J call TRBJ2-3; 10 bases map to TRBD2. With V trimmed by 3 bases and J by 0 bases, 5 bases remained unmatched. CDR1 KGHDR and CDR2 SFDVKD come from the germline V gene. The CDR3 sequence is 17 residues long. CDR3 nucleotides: TGTGCCACCAGTGATAGCGGGAGGGCCTCAAGCACAGATACGCAGTATTTT. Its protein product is CATSDSGRASSTDTQYF.